The source of this T cell receptor (beta chain) is a study of Ad26.COV2.S vaccination and SARS-CoV-2 variants. Regarding the study as a whole: The study found higher spike-specific TCR breadth in vaccine than placebo recipients. Reported post-vaccination CD8+ and CD4+ T cell responses to spike showed substantial breadth.

The CDR3 has 15 amino acids. Trimming cost V 4 bases and J 7 bases; bases outside gene matches: 6. CDR1 is LGHDT, CDR2 YNNKEL, per germline (reference sequence). About this clone: What it binds is unknown.

Clones were read by immunoSEQ multiplex PCR, and TCRdb kept only the in-frame ones, dropping some. In the table there are tens of thousands of clones, approximately 77% of which are singletons. The V gene is TRBV3-1 (or the pseudogene TRBV3-2), the J gene TRBJ1-5; 11 bases agree with TRBD1. The sequence came from a human donor who had recovered from COVID-19. The sample in question was peripheral blood, obtained after recovery from COVID-19. The CDR3 nucleotides read TGTGCCAGCAGCCCACGGGACAGGGGGGGACAGCCCCAGCATTTT. It yields the protein CASSPRDRGGQPQHF.